This TCR beta chain was identified in a study of Ad26.COV2.S vaccination and SARS-CoV-2 variants (dated by TCRdb to the early 2020s). For the study in its entirety: The specificity and breadth of SARS-CoV-2-reactive T cell receptors after Ad26.COV2.S vaccination were assessed by TCRbeta repertoire sequencing. The TCR-sequenced set comprised approximately 30 samples: around 20 Ad26.COV2.S vaccine recipients, 5 placebo recipients and 8 SARS-CoV-2 convalescent individuals.

The time point label, as the study defines it: individuals recovered from natural SARS-CoV-2 infection. Reading the germline V gene gives CDR1 SNHLY and CDR2 FYNNEI. V loses 8 bases at its end and J loses 2 bases; junction bases beyond the gene matches: 7. The CDR3, cysteine through phenylalanine, is 16 amino acids long. CDR3 DNA only is kept here, 48 bases in frame from base 1. General findings and caveats noted by the study authors: Comparable non-spike TCR breadth was observed between vaccine and placebo recipients, consistent with only spike being contained in the vaccine. Spike-specific TCR breadth was higher in Ad26.COV2.S recipients than in placebo recipients (P = 0.0014). The authors noted that the TCR breadth and depth analyses may have underestimated total T cell responses. After vaccination, spike-specific CD8+ and CD4+ T cell responses were reported to show substantial breadth.

About this clone: Its target antigen remains unknown. Base quality data are lacking; no much larger clone is found one base away.

TCRbeta CDR3 regions were sequenced with the immunoSEQ Assay. After extraction, genomic DNA underwent amplification by bias-controlled multiplex PCR, followed by high-throughput sequencing. The study's processing was this. To quantify the absolute abundance of each unique TCRbeta CDR3 region, sequences were collapsed and filtered. T cell fraction was estimated by normalization of TCRbeta template counts to usable DNA, with usable DNA being measured through amplification of reference genes present in all nucleated cells. Repertoire TCRs were annotated as SARS-CoV-2-specific when V gene, CDR3 amino acid sequence and J gene were exactly matched to a known reactive TCR set. The reference SARS-CoV-2 TCR set came from MIRA and was filtered for enrichment in COVID-19-positive ImmuneCODE repertoires, removing public or cross-reactive TCRs. Using the MIRA antigens, annotated TCRs were further analysed by specific ORF or by position within an ORF. Breadth was defined as annotated unique rearrangements over total unique productive rearrangements; depth was the summed frequency of those rearrangements. Group comparisons of TCR breadth used two-sided Wilcoxon rank-sum tests. TCRdb took this table from immuneACCESS and kept in-frame rearrangements with V and J called. Such tables lack part of the clones; where checked against another copy, unresolved V genes explain under half of the gap, and the rest is unexplained. V, J and clone size are those of that table, while D and trimming were read from the DNA. The sample records 350,000 to 450,000 clones, 92% of which are singletons. The ten largest clones add up to 3% to 5% of the sample.

The rearrangement combines TRBV2 with TRBJ2-3; TRBD2 lines up with 13 middle nucleotides. Sequences were derived from peripheral blood, sampled after recovery from COVID-19. The sequence came from a human donor who had recovered from COVID-19. The CDR3 reads CASGGLAGTFTDTQYF. The DNA sequence reads TGTGCCAGCGGGGGACTAGCGGGGACCTTCACAGATACGCAGTATTTT.